These 9 T cell receptor beta chains came from one sample sequenced in a study of Ad26.COV2.S vaccination and SARS-CoV-2 variants. Sample treatment: 15 to 20 received Ad26.COV2.S at low or high dose, single or two shots; about 5 received placebo; per-sample allocation not given. Sampling happened 63 days after the first vaccine or placebo injection. Profiled with immunoSEQ multiplex PCR; TCRdb holds only in-frame clones, not every one. The sample has some 300,000 clones; roughly 80% are singletons. The sample was peripheral blood, taken in a trial of Ad26.COV2.S vaccine versus placebo. These receptors all stem from a person between 18 and 59 years old who received the Ad26.COV2.S COVID-19 vaccine or a placebo.

The chain combines TRBV9 with TRBJ2-3; maybe TRBD2 (6 bases). The CDR3 length is 15 residues. CDR1 SGDLS and CDR2 YYNGEE come from the germline V gene. Trimming shortened V by 1 base and J by 2 bases, and 11 bases separated the two germline ends. The CDR3 here is CASSVLGGPTDTQYF. The CDR3 DNA reads TGTGCCAGCAGCGTACTCGGGGGACCCACAGATACGCAGTATTTT.

The chain recombines TRBV30 with TRBJ2-7; 8 positions agree with TRBD1. Germline-derived CDR1 and CDR2 are GTSNPN and SVGIG (reference sequence). After removal of 8 bases from V and 3 bases from J, the junction contained 12 bases not matched to a gene. The CDR3 totals 14 residues. CDR3: CAPFQGQAFYEQYF. The CDR3 bases are TGTGCCCCCTTCCAGGGACAGGCTTTCTACGAGCAGTACTTC.

This sequence joins TRBV2 and TRBJ1-2; possible D gene TRBD1, 5 bases. Trimming left V 2 bases short and J 8 bases short, with 12 bases between. The CDR3 runs 13 residues. CDR1 is SNHLY and CDR2 is FYNNEI in the germline V gene. CDR3 in amino acids: CASSEIRGWGYTF. For the CDR3, the DNA is TGTGCCAGCAGTGAAATCCGGGGGTGGGGCTACACCTTC.

This clone was picked up one time. The chain joins TRBV6-5 to TRBJ1-2; possibly TRBD1 for D (5 bases). Germline CDR1 and CDR2: MNHEY and SVGAGI. The CDR3 has 15 amino acids. V lost 0 bases to trimming and J lost 1 base, with 9 bases between them. CDR3 bases: TGTGCCAGCAGTTACTCCACGGGGGGTAACTATGGCTACACCTTC. It yields the protein CASSYSTGGNYGYTF.

The genes are TRBV6-5 and TRBJ1-3; 7 nucleotides align to TRBD1. Germline CDR1 reads MNHEY; CDR2 reads SVGAGI. The CDR3 runs 14 residues. With V trimmed by 5 bases and J by 7 bases, 8 bases remained unmatched. CDR3 nucleotides: TGTGCCAGCAGTAAGACAGGGCGGGTGAACACCATATATTTT. It yields the protein CASSKTGRVNTIYF.

The chain employs TRBV11-3 and TRBJ2-7; 8 positions agree with TRBD2. The V gene end was trimmed by 3 bases and the J gene end by 5 bases; junction bases not matched to a gene: 6. This CDR3 has 14 amino acids. Germline loops: CDR1 SGHNT, CDR2 YENEEA. The CDR3 sequence is CASSFLRAGDEQYF. The CDR3 DNA follows: TGTGCCAGCAGCTTTCTAAGAGCGGGGGACGAGCAGTACTTC. The whole variable domain, filled in from reference TRBV11-3 and TRBJ2-7, reads EAGVVQSPRYKIIEKKQPVAFWCNPISGHNTLYWYLQNLGQGPELLIRYENEEAVDDSQLPKDRFSAERLKGVDSTLKIQPAELGDSAVYLCASSFLRAGDEQYFGPGTRLTVT.

V is TRBV7-3 and J is TRBJ2-3; 8 nucleotides match TRBD1. Germline V gives CDR1 SGHTA, CDR2 FQGTGA. Trimming took 5 bases from V and 4 from J; bases not matched to a gene: 5. CDR3 length: 14 residues. The CDR3 nucleotides read TGTGCCAGCAGCGACGACAGGGGTTCAGATACGCAGTATTTT. Its protein product is CASSDDRGSDTQYF.

The count of this clone is one. This rearrangement joins TRBV12-3 or TRBV12-4 to TRBJ2-7, with D uncertain. V gave up 4 bases and J gave up 2 bases, with 3 bases separating them. The CDR3 runs to 11 residues. The CDR3 spells CASSSAYEQYF. The CDR3 DNA follows: TGTGCCAGCAGTTCCGCCTACGAGCAGTACTTC.

This clone has a single count. This sequence joins TRBV4-2 and TRBJ2-1, with 10 bases matching TRBD2. Germline values: CDR1 LGHNA, CDR2 YNFKEQ. The CDR3 runs to 17 residues. V gave up 0 bases and J gave up 4 bases; unmatched junction bases: 6. CDR3 DNA: TGTGCCAGCAGCCAAGATGCAGCGGGGGGGCGGTACAATGAGCAGTTCTTC. Translating gives CASSQDAAGGRYNEQFF.